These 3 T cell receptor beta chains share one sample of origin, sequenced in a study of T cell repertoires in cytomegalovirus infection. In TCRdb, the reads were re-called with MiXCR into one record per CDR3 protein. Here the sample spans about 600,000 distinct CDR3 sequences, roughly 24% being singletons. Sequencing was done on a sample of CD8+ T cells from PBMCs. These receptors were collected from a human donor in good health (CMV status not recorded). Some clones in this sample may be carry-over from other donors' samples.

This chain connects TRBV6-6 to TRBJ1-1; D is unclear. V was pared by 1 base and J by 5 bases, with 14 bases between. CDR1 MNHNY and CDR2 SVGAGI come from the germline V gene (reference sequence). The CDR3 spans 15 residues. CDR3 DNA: TGTGCCAGCAGTTACTTGAGGGAGCCCCCAACTGAAGCTTTCTTT. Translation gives CASSYLREPPTEAFF.

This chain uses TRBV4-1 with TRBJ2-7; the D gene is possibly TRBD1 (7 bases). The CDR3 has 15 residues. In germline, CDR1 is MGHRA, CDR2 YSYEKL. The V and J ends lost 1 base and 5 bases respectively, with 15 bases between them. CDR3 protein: CASSQGQGGVDEQYF. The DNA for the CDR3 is TGCGCCAGCAGCCAAGGGCAGGGGGGAGTCGACGAGCAGTACTTC.

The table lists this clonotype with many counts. The CDR3 is CASSSPGQGVGITRNEQFF. In DNA, the CDR3 is TGTGCCAGCAGCTCTCCGGGACAGGGGGTCGGAATCACCCGCAATGAGCAGTTCTTC. The chain couples TRBV7-2 to TRBJ2-1; 11 bases are a match to TRBD1. The V gene's germline CDR1 is SGHTA and CDR2 FQGNSA. This CDR3 is 19 amino acids long. The V segment lost 4 bases and the J segment 6 bases; nucleotides outside the gene matches: 17.